Following are 9 T cell receptor beta chains from one sample sequenced in a study of shared clonotypes between healthy human individuals (dated by TCRdb to 2018 to 2020). Library creation used the immunoSEQ multiplex PCR assay. In its TCRdb copy, this immuneACCESS table keeps in-frame sequences only and misses some clones. Where compared with another copy, unresolved V genes explain less than half of these, and the others have no known cause. This sample lists 650,000 to 800,000 clones; approximately 90% were detected once. Of the sample, about 24% falls within the top ten clones. For the CD8 naive samples, CD45RO-negative cells were positively selected for CCR7, yielding a CD45RA+CCR7+ population from which TemRA cells were excluded. Sequencing was done on a sample of naive CD8+ T cells sorted from blood. Explained via the paper, the cell subset or site label denotes: CD45RA+CCR7+. These receptors all come from a man aged 30-40 years in good health.

V gene TRBV5-6 combines with J gene TRBJ2-7, with D maybe TRBD2 (6 bases). V dropped 1 base and J dropped 3 bases, with 14 bases sitting between them. The CDR3 totals 15 residues. Per the germline V gene, CDR1 is SGHDT and CDR2 is YYEEEE. CDR3 amino acids: CASSLSFGGIYEQYF. The DNA for the CDR3 is TGTGCCAGCAGCTTGTCGTTTGGCGGGATCTACGAGCAGTACTTC.

A note on this clone: Other DNA sequences from this sample encode an identical CDR3 as well. The chain carries TRBV7-9 and TRBJ2-7, with 7 positions matching TRBD1. The length of the CDR3 is 14 residues. CDR1 is SEHNR, CDR2 FQNEAQ, per germline (reference sequence). Trimming took 4 bases from V and 2 from J; bases not matched to a gene: 5. CDR3 protein: CASSSRDSPYEQYF. The DNA for the CDR3 is TGTGCCAGCAGCTCTCGGGACAGTCCCTACGAGCAGTACTTC.

The rearrangement uses TRBV4-1 and TRBJ2-7, with unresolved D. There are 14 residues in the CDR3. Trimming removed 0 bases from V and 5 bases from J, with 11 bases in between. CDR1 and CDR2 from the germline V gene are MGHRA and YSYEKL. CDR3: CASSQDMGFDEQYF. The CDR3 DNA is TGCGCCAGCAGCCAAGATATGGGATTCGACGAGCAGTACTTC.

The CDR3: CASSFIAGIDEQFF. CDR3 DNA sequence: TGTGCCAGCAGTTTTATAGCGGGAATCGATGAGCAGTTCTTC. The chain combines TRBV27 with TRBJ2-1; 8 nucleotides line up with TRBD2. This CDR3 is built from 14 residues. The germline gives CDR1 MNHEY, CDR2 SMNVEV (reference sequence). V shed 3 bases, J shed 8 bases, and the junction held 6 bases outside the gene matches.

V and J are TRBV4-1 and TRBJ1-4, with D tentatively TRBD1 (5 bases). V shed 3 bases and J shed 7 bases, with 15 bases lying between them. The CDR3 extends over 15 amino acids. CDR1 is MGHRA, CDR2 YSYEKL, per germline. Here the CDR3 DNA reads TGCGCCAGCAGCCAGGGCGAAGCGGGGGGTGAAAAACTGTTTTTT. Translation gives CASSQGEAGGEKLFF.

The chain has TRBV6-1 and TRBJ2-1; tentatively, D is TRBD2 (5 bases). This CDR3 is 15 amino acids long. Germline loops: CDR1 MNHNS, CDR2 SASEGT. Trimming cost V 3 bases and J 7 bases, with 16 bases left between them. CDR3 DNA sequence: TGTGCCAGCAGTGACTGGGGAGACGCGGCGAATGAGCAGTTCTTC. Encoded protein: CASSDWGDAANEQFF.

The rearrangement uses TRBV5-1 and TRBJ2-2; TRBD1 aligns across 11 bases. The junction had 4 bases not matched to a gene; V was cut back by 5 bases and J by 4 bases. Germline V CDR1 and CDR2: SGHRS, YFSETQ. This CDR3 is 15 amino acids long. For the CDR3, the DNA is TGCGCCAGCAGTCCCGGGACAGGGGGCACCGGGGAGCTGTTTTTT. This sequence encodes CASSPGTGGTGELFF.

This chain links TRBV4-3 with TRBJ2-7; no clear D. The germline V gene encodes CDR1 LGHNA and CDR2 YSLEER. V shed 1 base and J shed 4 bases, with 11 bases lying between them. The CDR3 spans 14 residues. CDR3: CASSQVYQNYEQYF. CDR3 in DNA: TGCGCCAGCAGCCAAGTGTACCAGAATTACGAGCAGTACTTC.

This clone has only one observation. J is TRBJ1-2 and V is TRBV27, with D uncertain. The CDR3 consists of 14 residues. The germline V and J ends were trimmed by 3 bases and 0 bases, with 8 bases remaining between them. CDR1 is MNHEY and CDR2 is SMNVEV in the germline V gene (reference sequence). This CDR3 reads CASSLAPANYGYTF. The CDR3 DNA sequence: TGTGCCAGCAGTTTGGCACCAGCTAACTATGGCTACACCTTC.